This is a list of T cell receptor beta chains from one sample in a study of human versus mouse CDR3 diversity and MHC coevolution. Assay: immunoSEQ multiplex PCR; the TCRdb copy retains only in-frame clones and omits some. The sample yields about 83,000 clones, roughly 90% seen once. What was sequenced was naive CD4+ T cells from blood. These receptors all stem from a person aged 30 to 70 in good health. Both conserved end residues are part of each CDR3. Fields, in order: clone size, J gene, D gene, V gene, CDR3 protein, CDR3 DNA. The D gene is left open where the match is weak. Size is omitted from some rows. Given values are once, few, many or a class for expanded clones.

clone_size: -; j_call: TRBJ1-3; d_call: -; v_call: TRBV11-2; cdr3_aa: CASSPYLYSGNTIYF; cdr3_nt: TGTGCCAGCAGCCCCTATCTCTACTCTGGAAACACCATATATTTT
clone_size: -; j_call: TRBJ2-2; d_call: -; v_call: TRBV5-4; cdr3_aa: CASSPRTANTGELFF; cdr3_nt: TGTGCCAGCAGCCCGAGGACAGCGAACACCGGGGAGCTGTTTTTT
clone_size: once; j_call: TRBJ2-1; d_call: -; v_call: TRBV30; cdr3_aa: CAWSGQIYNEQFF; cdr3_nt: TGTGCCTGGAGTGGACAGATTTACAATGAGCAGTTCTTC
clone_size: -; j_call: TRBJ1-1; d_call: -; v_call: TRBV29-1; cdr3_aa: CSVGPGLNTEAFF; cdr3_nt: TGCAGCGTTGGGCCGGGGTTGAACACTGAAGCTTTCTTT
clone_size: -; j_call: TRBJ1-2; d_call: -; v_call: TRBV18; cdr3_aa: CASSPPDSLYGYTF; cdr3_nt: TGTGCCAGCTCACCCCCTGACAGCCTTTATGGCTACACCTTC
clone_size: -; j_call: TRBJ2-1; d_call: TRBD2; v_call: TRBV9; cdr3_aa: CASSATSGAYNEQFF; cdr3_nt: TGTGCCAGCAGTGCGACTAGCGGGGCCTACAATGAGCAGTTCTTC
clone_size: -; j_call: TRBJ1-5; d_call: TRBD1; v_call: TRBV19; cdr3_aa: CASSPADRVDSNQPQHF; cdr3_nt: TGTGCCAGTAGTCCTGCGGACAGGGTCGATAGCAATCAGCCCCAGCATTTT
clone_size: -; j_call: TRBJ1-3; d_call: -; v_call: TRBV9; cdr3_aa: CASSVGSSGDGNTIYF; cdr3_nt: TGTGCCAGCAGCGTCGGTAGCTCAGGGGATGGAAACACCATATATTTT
clone_size: -; j_call: TRBJ2-3; d_call: TRBD2; v_call: TRBV5-4; cdr3_aa: CASSSGVAGGEDTQYF; cdr3_nt: TGTGCCAGCAGCTCGGGTGTGGCGGGGGGCGAGGATACGCAGTATTTT
clone_size: few; j_call: TRBJ1-4; d_call: -; v_call: TRBV7-9; cdr3_aa: CASSWDGWERSEKLFF; cdr3_nt: TGTGCCAGCAGCTGGGATGGGTGGGAGCGGAGTGAAAAACTGTTTTTT
clone_size: -; j_call: TRBJ2-2; d_call: -; v_call: TRBV6-4; cdr3_aa: CASSGQNTGELFF; cdr3_nt: TGTGCCAGCAGTGGACAGAACACCGGGGAGCTGTTTTTT
clone_size: -; j_call: TRBJ1-1; d_call: TRBD1; v_call: TRBV5-1; cdr3_aa: CASADRGEAFF; cdr3_nt: TGCGCCAGCGCGGACAGGGGGGAAGCTTTCTTT
clone_size: -; j_call: TRBJ2-7; d_call: TRBD1; v_call: TRBV7-9; cdr3_aa: CASSATGGRRDEQYF; cdr3_nt: TGTGCCAGCAGCGCAACAGGGGGCAGGAGGGACGAGCAGTACTTC
clone_size: -; j_call: TRBJ1-2; d_call: TRBD1; v_call: TRBV6-1; cdr3_aa: CASSPLTTGGYGYTF; cdr3_nt: TGTGCCAGCAGTCCGCTTACGACAGGGGGGTATGGCTACACCTTC
clone_size: -; j_call: TRBJ1-2; d_call: -; v_call: TRBV30; cdr3_aa: CAWRRRFNYGYTF; cdr3_nt: TGTGCCTGGAGGCGCAGGTTTAACTATGGCTACACCTTC
clone_size: -; j_call: TRBJ1-2; d_call: TRBD1; v_call: TRBV5-1; cdr3_aa: CASSLGPTGGRGYTF; cdr3_nt: TGCGCCAGCAGCTTGGGACCCACAGGGGGTCGCGGCTACACCTTC
clone_size: -; j_call: TRBJ1-6; d_call: -; v_call: TRBV2; cdr3_aa: CASRAPGIDNSPLHF; cdr3_nt: TGTGCCAGCAGAGCTCCGGGGATAGATAATTCACCCCTCCACTTT
clone_size: -; j_call: TRBJ2-5; d_call: TRBD1; v_call: TRBV9; cdr3_aa: CASSATGGFETQYF; cdr3_nt: TGTGCCAGCAGCGCGACAGGGGGGTTTGAGACCCAGTACTTC
clone_size: -; j_call: TRBJ2-5; d_call: TRBD2; v_call: TRBV2; cdr3_aa: CASSEVAGVQETQYF; cdr3_nt: TGTGCCAGCAGTGAAGTGGCGGGGGTCCAAGAGACCCAGTACTTC
clone_size: -; j_call: TRBJ2-7; d_call: TRBD1; v_call: TRBV4-1; cdr3_aa: CASSQGPGTEAYEQYF; cdr3_nt: TGCGCCAGCAGCCAAGGACCTGGGACAGAGGCCTACGAGCAGTACTTC
clone_size: -; j_call: TRBJ1-5; d_call: -; v_call: TRBV5-6; cdr3_aa: CASSLHRTNQPQHF; cdr3_nt: TGTGCCAGCAGCTTGCACAGGACAAATCAGCCCCAGCATTTT
clone_size: once; j_call: TRBJ2-7; d_call: -; v_call: TRBV7-2; cdr3_aa: CASSFGRTAPTKEQYF; cdr3_nt: TGTGCCAGCAGCTTCGGGAGGACAGCCCCTACAAAGGAGCAGTACTTC
clone_size: -; j_call: TRBJ1-5; d_call: TRBD1; v_call: TRBV27; cdr3_aa: CASRDRGQPQHF; cdr3_nt: TGTGCCAGCAGGGACAGGGGACAGCCCCAGCATTTT
clone_size: -; j_call: TRBJ1-2; d_call: -; v_call: TRBV30; cdr3_aa: CAWAGVAYGYTF; cdr3_nt: TGTGCCTGGGCAGGGGTGGCCTATGGCTACACCTTC
clone_size: once; j_call: TRBJ1-2; d_call: -; v_call: TRBV5-4; cdr3_aa: CASSLDTNYGYTF; cdr3_nt: TGTGCCAGCAGCCTTGACACCAACTATGGCTACACCTTC
clone_size: -; j_call: TRBJ2-2; d_call: TRBD1; v_call: TRBV27; cdr3_aa: CASSTSGTANTGELFF; cdr3_nt: TGTGCCAGCAGTACATCCGGGACAGCAAACACCGGGGAGCTGTTTTTT
clone_size: once; j_call: TRBJ2-7; d_call: TRBD2; v_call: TRBV2; cdr3_aa: CASRRLAGVQNEQYF; cdr3_nt: TGTGCCAGCAGAAGACTAGCGGGAGTGCAGAACGAGCAGTACTTC
clone_size: -; j_call: TRBJ1-6; d_call: -; v_call: TRBV7-8; cdr3_aa: CASSRSSYNSPLHF; cdr3_nt: TGTGCCAGCAGTCGGAGCTCCTATAATTCACCCCTCCACTTT
clone_size: -; j_call: TRBJ2-7; d_call: TRBD2; v_call: TRBV2; cdr3_aa: CASGLAGNYEQYF; cdr3_nt: TGTGCCAGCGGACTAGCGGGAAACTACGAGCAGTACTTC
clone_size: -; j_call: TRBJ1-1; d_call: TRBD1; v_call: TRBV19; cdr3_aa: CASSIAGQGNTEAFF; cdr3_nt: TGTGCCAGTAGTATAGCGGGACAGGGGAACACTGAAGCTTTCTTT
clone_size: -; j_call: TRBJ1-2; d_call: -; v_call: TRBV5-1; cdr3_aa: CASSSAAYGYTF; cdr3_nt: TGCGCCAGCAGCTCGGCGGCGTATGGCTACACCTTC
clone_size: -; j_call: TRBJ1-5; d_call: TRBD1; v_call: TRBV30; cdr3_aa: CAWSVGTANQPQHF; cdr3_nt: TGTGCCTGGAGTGTAGGGACAGCCAATCAGCCCCAGCATTTT
clone_size: few; j_call: TRBJ1-3; d_call: -; v_call: TRBV6-1; cdr3_aa: CASSGGGFPGNTIYF; cdr3_nt: TGTGCCAGCAGTGGCGGGGGGTTTCCTGGAAACACCATATATTTT
clone_size: -; j_call: TRBJ1-2; d_call: -; v_call: TRBV27; cdr3_aa: CASGRSDSPNYGYTF; cdr3_nt: TGTGCCAGCGGCCGCTCCGACAGTCCTAACTATGGCTACACCTTC
clone_size: -; j_call: TRBJ1-2; d_call: TRBD1; v_call: TRBV27; cdr3_aa: CASSRGQAHLPVGYTF; cdr3_nt: TGTGCCAGCAGCCGCGGACAGGCCCATCTCCCTGTAGGCTACACCTTC
clone_size: -; j_call: TRBJ2-2; d_call: -; v_call: TRBV30; cdr3_aa: CAWTRTANTGELFF; cdr3_nt: TGTGCCTGGACCCGGACAGCGAACACCGGGGAGCTGTTTTTT
clone_size: -; j_call: TRBJ1-1; d_call: -; v_call: TRBV29-1; cdr3_aa: CSAGQNTEAFF; cdr3_nt: TGCAGCGCGGGACAAAACACTGAAGCTTTCTTT
clone_size: -; j_call: TRBJ1-1; d_call: -; v_call: TRBV29-1; cdr3_aa: CSVEMGSGGNTEAFF; cdr3_nt: TGCAGCGTTGAAATGGGGTCGGGGGGGAACACTGAAGCTTTCTTT
clone_size: once; j_call: TRBJ2-7; d_call: TRBD1; v_call: TRBV2; cdr3_aa: CASRTGGGSYEQYF; cdr3_nt: TGTGCCAGCAGAACAGGGGGCGGATCCTACGAGCAGTACTTC
clone_size: -; j_call: TRBJ2-5; d_call: TRBD1; v_call: TRBV5-1; cdr3_aa: CASILRDRGLETQYF; cdr3_nt: TGCGCCAGCATCCTCCGGGACAGGGGGCTAGAGACCCAGTACTTC
clone_size: once; j_call: TRBJ1-2; d_call: -; v_call: TRBV30; cdr3_aa: CAWSVGPSGGYTF; cdr3_nt: TGTGCCTGGAGTGTAGGGCCCTCGGGGGGCTACACCTTC
clone_size: once; j_call: TRBJ2-7; d_call: -; v_call: TRBV28; cdr3_aa: CVSSFNLGFYEQYF; cdr3_nt: TGTGTCAGCAGTTTCAACCTGGGCTTCTACGAGCAGTACTTC
clone_size: -; j_call: TRBJ2-3; d_call: -; v_call: TRBV6-5; cdr3_aa: CASSLGSTDTQYF; cdr3_nt: TGTGCCAGCAGTTTGGGCAGCACAGATACGCAGTATTTT
clone_size: -; j_call: TRBJ1-6; d_call: -; v_call: TRBV5-1; cdr3_aa: CASREQVGTSPLHF; cdr3_nt: TGCGCCAGCAGGGAACAGGTTGGAACTTCACCCCTCCACTTT
clone_size: -; j_call: TRBJ1-1; d_call: -; v_call: TRBV7-9; cdr3_aa: CASSISTLDSSEAFF; cdr3_nt: TGTGCCAGCAGCATCTCTACGCTCGACTCCTCTGAAGCTTTCTTT
clone_size: -; j_call: TRBJ2-7; d_call: TRBD1; v_call: TRBV19; cdr3_aa: CASRFGTGPTYEQYF; cdr3_nt: TGTGCCAGTAGATTCGGGACAGGGCCAACCTACGAGCAGTACTTC
clone_size: once; j_call: TRBJ2-5; d_call: TRBD1; v_call: TRBV19; cdr3_aa: CATRTGGETQYF; cdr3_nt: TGTGCCACCAGGACAGGGGGAGAGACCCAGTACTTC
clone_size: -; j_call: TRBJ2-1; d_call: -; v_call: TRBV28; cdr3_aa: CAEGGSSYNEQFF; cdr3_nt: TGTGCCGAGGGTGGGAGCTCCTACAATGAGCAGTTCTTC
clone_size: -; j_call: TRBJ2-7; d_call: -; v_call: TRBV5-1; cdr3_aa: CASSLRDALAPEQYF; cdr3_nt: TGCGCCAGCAGCCTCCGGGACGCACTAGCTCCCGAGCAGTACTTC
clone_size: -; j_call: TRBJ2-5; d_call: TRBD1; v_call: TRBV5-4; cdr3_aa: CASSAGQEKTQYF; cdr3_nt: TGTGCCAGCAGCGCCGGACAGGAAAAGACCCAGTACTTC
clone_size: -; j_call: TRBJ2-5; d_call: -; v_call: TRBV18; cdr3_aa: CASSPYQETQYF; cdr3_nt: TGTGCCAGCTCCCCGTACCAAGAGACCCAGTACTTC
clone_size: few; j_call: TRBJ1-1; d_call: -; v_call: TRBV29-1; cdr3_aa: CSVGGGTEAFF; cdr3_nt: TGCAGCGTTGGGGGGGGCACTGAAGCTTTCTTT
clone_size: -; j_call: TRBJ1-4; d_call: TRBD1; v_call: TRBV29-1; cdr3_aa: CSAGTGTGVTGKLFF; cdr3_nt: TGCAGCGCCGGCACCGGGACAGGGGTTACAGGAAAACTGTTTTTT
clone_size: -; j_call: TRBJ2-5; d_call: TRBD1; v_call: TRBV5-1; cdr3_aa: CASSFDRVRETQYF; cdr3_nt: TGCGCCAGCAGCTTCGACAGGGTCCGAGAGACCCAGTACTTC
clone_size: -; j_call: TRBJ1-1; d_call: -; v_call: TRBV29-1; cdr3_aa: CSASRTQNTEAFF; cdr3_nt: TGCAGCGCATCGCGGACACAGAACACTGAAGCTTTCTTT